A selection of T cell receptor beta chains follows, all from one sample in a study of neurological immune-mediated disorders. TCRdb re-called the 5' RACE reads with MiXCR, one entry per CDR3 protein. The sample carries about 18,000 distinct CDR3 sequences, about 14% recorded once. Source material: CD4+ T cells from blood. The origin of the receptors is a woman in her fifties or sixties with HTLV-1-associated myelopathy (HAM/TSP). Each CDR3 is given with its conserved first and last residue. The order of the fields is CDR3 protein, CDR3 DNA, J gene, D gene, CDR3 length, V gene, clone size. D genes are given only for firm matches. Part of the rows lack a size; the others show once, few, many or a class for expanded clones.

CDR3 protein: CSVEPQGRAADTQYF
CDR3 DNA: TGCAGCGTTGAACCCCAAGGTCGTGCCGCAGATACGCAGTATTTT
J gene: TRBJ2-3
D gene: NA
CDR3 length: 15
V gene: TRBV29-1
clone size: medium-sized

CDR3 protein: CASSPGGGNRAQHF
CDR3 DNA: TGTGCCAGCAGCCCCGGGGGGGGGAATCGGGCCCAGCATTTT
J gene: TRBJ1-5
D gene: NA
CDR3 length: 14
V gene: TRBV12-3/TRBV12-4
clone size: many

CDR3 protein: CSVDMRDSGDTIYF
CDR3 DNA: TGCAGCGTTGACATGCGGGACAGCGGGGACACCATATATTTT
J gene: TRBJ1-3
D gene: TRBD1
CDR3 length: 14
V gene: TRBV29-1
clone size: many

CDR3 protein: CASSWTGDPYEQYF
CDR3 DNA: TGCGCCAGCAGCTGGACAGGGGATCCCTACGAGCAGTACTTC
J gene: TRBJ2-7
D gene: TRBD1
CDR3 length: 14
V gene: TRBV5-1
clone size: NA

CDR3 protein: CASRKGTAHLPETQYF
CDR3 DNA: TGTGCCAGCAGGAAAGGGACAGCCCATCTCCCGGAGACCCAGTACTTC
J gene: TRBJ2-5
D gene: TRBD1
CDR3 length: 16
V gene: TRBV5-8
clone size: medium-sized

CDR3 protein: CSASNLLGTSGRTDTQYF
CDR3 DNA: TGCAGTGCTAGTAACCTCCTCGGGACTAGCGGGAGAACGGATACGCAGTATTTT
J gene: TRBJ2-3
D gene: TRBD2
CDR3 length: 18
V gene: TRBV20-1
clone size: many

CDR3 protein: CSAEKTGTVPYEQYF
CDR3 DNA: TGCAGTGCTGAAAAAACCGGGACAGTACCCTACGAGCAGTACTTC
J gene: TRBJ2-7
D gene: TRBD1
CDR3 length: 15
V gene: TRBV20-1
clone size: many

CDR3 protein: CASSQGTSSVGLFF
CDR3 DNA: TGCGCCAGCAGCCAAGGGACTTCGTCGGTAGGGCTGTTTTTT
J gene: TRBJ2-2
D gene: NA
CDR3 length: 14
V gene: TRBV4-3
clone size: many

CDR3 protein: CASSLEVTASYKQYF
CDR3 DNA: TGCGCCAGCAGCTTGGAGGTGACAGCCTCCTACAAGCAGTACTTC
J gene: TRBJ2-7
D gene: NA
CDR3 length: 15
V gene: TRBV5-1
clone size: once

CDR3 protein: CASSQQGQTDTQYF
CDR3 DNA: TGTGCCAGCTCACAGCAGGGGCAGACAGATACGCAGTATTTT
J gene: TRBJ2-3
D gene: NA
CDR3 length: 14
V gene: TRBV18
clone size: many

CDR3 protein: CASRVAQGSYEQYF
CDR3 DNA: TGTGCCAGCAGAGTCGCACAGGGGTCCTACGAGCAGTACTTC
J gene: TRBJ2-7
D gene: TRBD1
CDR3 length: 14
V gene: TRBV2
clone size: many

CDR3 protein: CASSASLAGVGFGETQYF
CDR3 DNA: TGTGCCAGCAGCGCATCACTAGCGGGAGTGGGGTTTGGAGAGACCCAGTACTTC
J gene: TRBJ2-5
D gene: TRBD2
CDR3 length: 18
V gene: TRBV9
clone size: many

CDR3 protein: CASSDVDRARATEAFF
CDR3 DNA: TGTGCCAGCAGCGACGTAGACAGGGCCCGGGCCACTGAAGCTTTCTTT
J gene: TRBJ1-1
D gene: TRBD1
CDR3 length: 16
V gene: TRBV5-5
clone size: many

CDR3 protein: CASSQYPGGPYEQYF
CDR3 DNA: TGTGCCAGCAGCCAATATCCGGGAGGGCCCTACGAGCAGTACTTC
J gene: TRBJ2-7
D gene: TRBD2
CDR3 length: 15
V gene: TRBV3-1
clone size: many

CDR3 protein: CASSPGQGSYNSPLHF
CDR3 DNA: TGCGCCAGCAGCCCAGGACAGGGTTCCTATAATTCACCCCTCCACTTT
J gene: TRBJ1-6
D gene: TRBD1
CDR3 length: 16
V gene: TRBV5-1
clone size: medium-sized

CDR3 protein: CAIRTGGPSYEQYF
CDR3 DNA: TGTGCCATCCGGACAGGGGGCCCCTCCTACGAGCAGTACTTC
J gene: TRBJ2-7
D gene: TRBD1
CDR3 length: 14
V gene: TRBV10-3
clone size: many

CDR3 protein: CASSFRQDNSPLHF
CDR3 DNA: TGTGCCAGCAGTTTTCGGCAGGATAATTCACCCCTCCACTTT
J gene: TRBJ1-6
D gene: NA
CDR3 length: 14
V gene: TRBV27
clone size: medium-sized

CDR3 protein: CASSYWRGVDNEQFF
CDR3 DNA: TGTGCCAGCAGTTACTGGCGGGGGGTCGATAATGAGCAGTTCTTC
J gene: TRBJ2-1
D gene: TRBD2
CDR3 length: 15
V gene: TRBV6-5
clone size: many

CDR3 protein: CASSADGRTDTQYF
CDR3 DNA: TGTGCCAGCAGCGCAGACGGGCGGACAGATACGCAGTATTTT
J gene: TRBJ2-3
D gene: NA
CDR3 length: 14
V gene: TRBV5-6
clone size: many

CDR3 protein: CASSSGTGGTGELFF
CDR3 DNA: TGTGCCAGCAGCTCCGGGACAGGGGGCACCGGGGAGCTGTTTTTT
J gene: TRBJ2-2
D gene: TRBD1
CDR3 length: 15
V gene: TRBV7-2
clone size: medium-sized

CDR3 protein: CASSGGRRLNTEAFF
CDR3 DNA: TGTGCCTCGAGTGGGGGGCGCAGACTGAACACTGAAGCTTTCTTT
J gene: TRBJ1-1
D gene: NA
CDR3 length: 15
V gene: TRBV30
clone size: many

CDR3 protein: CASSQKQGAKNIQYF
CDR3 DNA: TGTGCCAGCAGCCAAAAACAGGGAGCCAAAAACATTCAGTACTTC
J gene: TRBJ2-4
D gene: NA
CDR3 length: 15
V gene: TRBV3-1
clone size: medium-sized

CDR3 protein: CASSFPDGAYEQYF
CDR3 DNA: TGCGCCAGCAGCTTCCCGGACGGAGCCTACGAGCAGTACTTC
J gene: TRBJ2-7
D gene: NA
CDR3 length: 14
V gene: TRBV5-1
clone size: medium-sized

CDR3 protein: CASSRGVVTDTQYF
CDR3 DNA: TGTGCCAGCAGTCGAGGGGTTGTAACAGATACGCAGTATTTT
J gene: TRBJ2-3
D gene: NA
CDR3 length: 14
V gene: TRBV2
clone size: many

CDR3 protein: CSASRAGGRYNEQYF
CDR3 DNA: TGCAGTGCTTCCCGAGCGGGGGGGCGGTATAACGAGCAGTACTTC
J gene: TRBJ2-7
D gene: TRBD2
CDR3 length: 15
V gene: TRBV20-1
clone size: many

CDR3 protein: CASRLRPDWRSSYEQYF
CDR3 DNA: TGCGCCAGCAGGTTACGCCCGGACTGGCGGAGCTCCTACGAGCAGTACTTC
J gene: TRBJ2-7
D gene: NA
CDR3 length: 17
V gene: TRBV5-1
clone size: many

CDR3 protein: CASNSRTSGRSNEQYF
CDR3 DNA: TGCGCCAGCAACTCCCGGACTAGCGGGAGAAGCAACGAGCAGTACTTC
J gene: TRBJ2-7
D gene: TRBD2
CDR3 length: 16
V gene: TRBV5-1
clone size: NA

CDR3 protein: CASSLGQGRSNEQFF
CDR3 DNA: TGCGCCAGCAGCTTGGGACAGGGGCGTTCCAATGAGCAGTTCTTC
J gene: TRBJ2-1
D gene: TRBD1
CDR3 length: 15
V gene: TRBV5-1
clone size: many

CDR3 protein: CASSHILTGRGDTQYF
CDR3 DNA: TGCGCCAGCAGCCATATCCTAACGGGGAGGGGGGATACGCAGTATTTT
J gene: TRBJ2-3
D gene: NA
CDR3 length: 16
V gene: TRBV4-3
clone size: NA

CDR3 protein: CASSLATDYNEQFF
CDR3 DNA: TGTGCCAGCAGCTTAGCAACAGACTACAATGAGCAGTTCTTC
J gene: TRBJ2-1
D gene: NA
CDR3 length: 14
V gene: TRBV7-9
clone size: many

CDR3 protein: CASSLTSDVRGRNSPLHF
CDR3 DNA: TGCGCCAGCAGCTTGACCTCGGACGTGCGGGGGCGGAATTCACCCCTCCACTTT
J gene: TRBJ1-6
D gene: NA
CDR3 length: 18
V gene: TRBV5-1
clone size: once

CDR3 protein: CSARLAGYYGYTF
CDR3 DNA: TGCAGTGCTAGATTGGCAGGGTACTATGGCTACACCTTC
J gene: TRBJ1-2
D gene: NA
CDR3 length: 13
V gene: TRBV20-1
clone size: medium-sized

CDR3 protein: CASSETGDDNSPLHF
CDR3 DNA: TGTGCCAGCAGTGAGACAGGGGATGATAATTCACCCCTCCACTTT
J gene: TRBJ1-6
D gene: TRBD1
CDR3 length: 15
V gene: TRBV6-4
clone size: many

CDR3 protein: CASSLSIQVHNEQFF
CDR3 DNA: TGTGCCAGCAGTTTATCCATACAGGTGCACAATGAGCAGTTCTTC
J gene: TRBJ2-1
D gene: NA
CDR3 length: 15
V gene: TRBV12-3/TRBV12-4
clone size: medium-sized

CDR3 protein: CASSLRTGLTSYEQYF
CDR3 DNA: TGCGCCAGCAGCTTGAGGACAGGGCTTACCTCCTACGAGCAGTACTTC
J gene: TRBJ2-7
D gene: TRBD1
CDR3 length: 16
V gene: TRBV5-1
clone size: few

CDR3 protein: CASSLGGPRGELFF
CDR3 DNA: TGTGCCAGCAGCTTAGGGGGGCCCCGCGGGGAGCTGTTTTTT
J gene: TRBJ2-2
D gene: NA
CDR3 length: 14
V gene: TRBV7-2
clone size: many

CDR3 protein: CAISESRGTYEQYF
CDR3 DNA: TGTGCCATCAGTGAGTCTAGGGGAACTTACGAGCAGTACTTC
J gene: TRBJ2-7
D gene: NA
CDR3 length: 14
V gene: TRBV10-3
clone size: many

CDR3 protein: CASSYAGMNTEAFF
CDR3 DNA: TGTGCCAGCAGCTATGCGGGGATGAACACTGAAGCTTTCTTT
J gene: TRBJ1-1
D gene: NA
CDR3 length: 14
V gene: TRBV7-9
clone size: many

CDR3 protein: CASSSNSPLHF
CDR3 DNA: TGTGCCAGCAGCTCTAATTCACCCCTCCACTTT
J gene: TRBJ1-6
D gene: NA
CDR3 length: 11
V gene: TRBV5-6
clone size: many